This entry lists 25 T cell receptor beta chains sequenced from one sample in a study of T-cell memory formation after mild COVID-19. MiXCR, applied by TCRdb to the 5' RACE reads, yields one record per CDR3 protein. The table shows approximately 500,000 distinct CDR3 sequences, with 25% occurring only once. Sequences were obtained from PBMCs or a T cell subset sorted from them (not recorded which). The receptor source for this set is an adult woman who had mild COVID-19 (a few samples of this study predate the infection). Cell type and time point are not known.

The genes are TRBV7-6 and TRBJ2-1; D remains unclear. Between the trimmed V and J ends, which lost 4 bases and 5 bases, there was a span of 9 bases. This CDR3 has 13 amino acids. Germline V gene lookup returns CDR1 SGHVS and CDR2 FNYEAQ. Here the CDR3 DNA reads TGTGCCAGCAGCTCTGGAGCCCACAATGAGCAGTTCTTC. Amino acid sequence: CASSSGAHNEQFF.

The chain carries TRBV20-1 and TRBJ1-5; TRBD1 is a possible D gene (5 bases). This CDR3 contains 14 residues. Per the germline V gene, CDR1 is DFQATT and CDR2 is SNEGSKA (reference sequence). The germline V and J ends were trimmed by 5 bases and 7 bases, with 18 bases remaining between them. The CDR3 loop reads CSAGIDSGRQPQHF. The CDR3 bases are TGCAGTGCTGGCATCGACAGCGGGAGACAGCCCCAGCATTTT.

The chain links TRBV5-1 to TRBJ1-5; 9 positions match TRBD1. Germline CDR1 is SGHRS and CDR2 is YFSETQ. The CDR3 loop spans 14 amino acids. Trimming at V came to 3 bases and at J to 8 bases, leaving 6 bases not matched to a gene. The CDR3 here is CASSYGTGNKPQHF. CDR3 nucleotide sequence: TGCGCCAGCAGCTACGGGACAGGGAATAAGCCCCAGCATTTT.

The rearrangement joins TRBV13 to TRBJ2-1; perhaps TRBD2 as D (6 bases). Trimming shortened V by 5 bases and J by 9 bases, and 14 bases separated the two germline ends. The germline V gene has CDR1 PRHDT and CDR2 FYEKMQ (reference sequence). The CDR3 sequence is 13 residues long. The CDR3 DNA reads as TGTGCCAGCAGCCTGGAGGGGCGGGGTGAGCAGTTCTTC. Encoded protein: CASSLEGRGEQFF.

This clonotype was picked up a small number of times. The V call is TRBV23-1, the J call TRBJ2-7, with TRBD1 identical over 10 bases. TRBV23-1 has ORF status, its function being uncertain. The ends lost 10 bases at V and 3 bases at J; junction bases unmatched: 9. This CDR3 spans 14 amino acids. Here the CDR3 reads CAISPWDRGYEQYF. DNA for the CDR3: TGCGCCATCTCGCCCTGGGACAGGGGCTACGAGCAGTACTTC.

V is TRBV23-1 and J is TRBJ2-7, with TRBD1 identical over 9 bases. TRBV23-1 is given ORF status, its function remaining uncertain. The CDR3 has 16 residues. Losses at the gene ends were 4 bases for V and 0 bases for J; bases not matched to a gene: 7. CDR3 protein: CASSRRDRGNSYEQYF. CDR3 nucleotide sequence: TGCGCCAGCAGTCGCCGTGACAGGGGGAACTCCTACGAGCAGTACTTC.

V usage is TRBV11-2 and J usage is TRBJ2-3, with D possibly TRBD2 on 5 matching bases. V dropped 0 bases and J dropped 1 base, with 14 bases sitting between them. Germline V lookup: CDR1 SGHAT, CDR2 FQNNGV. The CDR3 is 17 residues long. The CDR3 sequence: CASSLDLARARTDTQYF. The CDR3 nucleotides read TGTGCCAGCAGCTTAGATCTTGCGCGGGCCCGCACAGATACGCAGTATTTT.

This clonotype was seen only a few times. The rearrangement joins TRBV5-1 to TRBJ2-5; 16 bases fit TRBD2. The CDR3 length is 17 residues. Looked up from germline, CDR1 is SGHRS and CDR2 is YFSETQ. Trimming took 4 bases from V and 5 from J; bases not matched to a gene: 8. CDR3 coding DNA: TGCGCCAGCAGCCTTGGGACTAGCGGGGGGGCCAAGGAGACCCAGTACTTC. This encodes CASSLGTSGGAKETQYF.

The CDR3 sequence is CASSEQHSNQPQHF. The CDR3 DNA reads TGTGCCAGCAGTGAACAGCACAGCAATCAGCCCCAGCATTTT. This chain links TRBV25-1 with TRBJ1-5; no reliable D call. This CDR3 is 14 amino acids long. Between the trimmed V and J ends, which lost 2 bases and 1 base, there was a span of 6 bases. Germline V gene lookup returns CDR1 MGHDK and CDR2 SYGVNS.

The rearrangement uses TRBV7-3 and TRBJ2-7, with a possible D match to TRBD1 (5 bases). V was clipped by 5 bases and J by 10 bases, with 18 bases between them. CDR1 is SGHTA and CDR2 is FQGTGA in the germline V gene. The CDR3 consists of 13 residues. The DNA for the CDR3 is TGTGCCAGCAGCCTGGACACGACGGGCGATCAGTACTTC. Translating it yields CASSLDTTGDQYF.

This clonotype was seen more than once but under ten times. This CDR3 is CASKGTGNQPQHF. As DNA, the CDR3 is TGTGCCAGTAAAGGAACGGGCAATCAGCCCCAGCATTTT. The chain combines TRBV19 with TRBJ1-5; D unresolved. Trimming removed 7 bases at V and 2 bases at J, with 9 bases between. The CDR3 runs 13 residues. The germline CDR1 and CDR2 sequences are LNHDA and SQIVND (reference sequence).

CDR3: CASSQEPGQGADTQYF. CDR3 nucleotides: TGCGCCAGCAGCCAAGAACCGGGACAGGGGGCAGATACGCAGTATTTT. V is TRBV4-1 and J is TRBJ2-3, with 11 bases aligning to TRBD1. The germline CDR1 and CDR2 sequences are MGHRA and YSYEKL. V lost 0 bases to trimming and J lost 4 bases; unmatched junction nucleotides: 3. This CDR3 contains 16 residues.

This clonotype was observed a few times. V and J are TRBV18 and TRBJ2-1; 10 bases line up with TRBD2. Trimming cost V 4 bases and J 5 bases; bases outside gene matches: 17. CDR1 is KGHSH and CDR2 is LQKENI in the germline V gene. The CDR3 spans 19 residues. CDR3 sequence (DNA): TGTGCCAGCTCACGACCAACTAGCGGGATAGGGGTACGAGACAATGAGCAGTTCTTC. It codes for CASSRPTSGIGVRDNEQFF.

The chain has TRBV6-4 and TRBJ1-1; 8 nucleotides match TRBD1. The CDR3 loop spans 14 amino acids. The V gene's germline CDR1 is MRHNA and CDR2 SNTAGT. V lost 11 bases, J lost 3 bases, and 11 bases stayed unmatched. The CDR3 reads CAAGLTGGDTEAFF. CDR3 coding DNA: TGTGCCGCCGGACTTACAGGGGGGGACACTGAAGCTTTCTTT.

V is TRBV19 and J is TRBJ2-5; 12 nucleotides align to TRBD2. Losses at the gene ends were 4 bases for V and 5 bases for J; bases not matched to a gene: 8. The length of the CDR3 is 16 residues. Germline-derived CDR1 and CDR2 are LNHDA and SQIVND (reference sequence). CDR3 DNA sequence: TGTGCCAGTAGTAACCAAGGACTAGCGGGAAGGGAGACCCAGTACTTC. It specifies CASSNQGLAGRETQYF.

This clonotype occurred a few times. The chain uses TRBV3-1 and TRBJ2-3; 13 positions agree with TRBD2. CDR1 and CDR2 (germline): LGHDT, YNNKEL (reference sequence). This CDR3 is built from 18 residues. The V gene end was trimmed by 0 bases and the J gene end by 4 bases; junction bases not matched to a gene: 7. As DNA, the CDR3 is TGTGCCAGCAGCCAAGATTTGGGACTAGCGGGACGCGCAGATACGCAGTATTTT. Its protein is CASSQDLGLAGRADTQYF.

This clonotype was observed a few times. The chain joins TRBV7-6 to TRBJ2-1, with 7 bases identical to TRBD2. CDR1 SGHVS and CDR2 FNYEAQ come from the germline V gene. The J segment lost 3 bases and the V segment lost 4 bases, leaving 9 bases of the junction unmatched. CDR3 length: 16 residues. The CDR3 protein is CASSSVMGGDYNEQFF. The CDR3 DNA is TGTGCCAGCAGCTCCGTTATGGGGGGGGACTACAATGAGCAGTTCTTC.

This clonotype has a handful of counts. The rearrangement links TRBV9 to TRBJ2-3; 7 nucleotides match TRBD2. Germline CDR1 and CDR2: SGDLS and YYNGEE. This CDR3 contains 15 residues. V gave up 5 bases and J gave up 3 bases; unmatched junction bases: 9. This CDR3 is CASSLTTGGTDTQYF. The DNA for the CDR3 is TGTGCCAGCAGTCTAACAACGGGGGGTACAGATACGCAGTATTTT.

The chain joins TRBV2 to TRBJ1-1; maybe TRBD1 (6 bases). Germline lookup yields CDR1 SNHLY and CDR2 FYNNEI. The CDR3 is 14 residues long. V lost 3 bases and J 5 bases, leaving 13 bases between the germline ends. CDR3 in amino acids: CASSEFQGWTEAFF. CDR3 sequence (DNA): TGTGCCAGCAGTGAGTTTCAGGGGTGGACTGAAGCTTTCTTT.

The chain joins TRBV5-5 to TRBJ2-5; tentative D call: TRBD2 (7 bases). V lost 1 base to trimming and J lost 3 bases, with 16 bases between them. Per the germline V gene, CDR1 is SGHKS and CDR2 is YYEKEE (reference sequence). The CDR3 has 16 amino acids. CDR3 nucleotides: TGTGCCAGCAGCTTGATTGGCGGGGGCCCCAAAGAGACCCAGTACTTC. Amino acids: CASSLIGGGPKETQYF.

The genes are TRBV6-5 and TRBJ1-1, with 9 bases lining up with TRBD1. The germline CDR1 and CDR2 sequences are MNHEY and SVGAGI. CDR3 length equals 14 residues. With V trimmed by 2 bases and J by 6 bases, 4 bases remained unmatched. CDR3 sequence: CASSYDRGSPEAFF. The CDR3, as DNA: TGTGCCAGCAGTTACGACAGGGGGTCTCCTGAAGCTTTCTTT.

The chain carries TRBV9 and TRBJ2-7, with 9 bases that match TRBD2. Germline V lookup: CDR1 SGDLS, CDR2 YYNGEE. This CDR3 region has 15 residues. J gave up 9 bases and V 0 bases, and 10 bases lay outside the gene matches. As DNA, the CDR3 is TGTGCCAGCAGCGTAGCCGCGGGAGGGCCGTCTGCGCAGTACTTC. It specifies CASSVAAGGPSAQYF.

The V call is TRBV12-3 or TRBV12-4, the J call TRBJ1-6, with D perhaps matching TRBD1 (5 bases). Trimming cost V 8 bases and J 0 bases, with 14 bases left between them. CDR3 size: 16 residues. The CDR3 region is CASGHRLYSYNSPLHF. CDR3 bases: TGTGCCAGCGGCCACAGGCTATACTCCTATAATTCACCCCTCCACTTT.

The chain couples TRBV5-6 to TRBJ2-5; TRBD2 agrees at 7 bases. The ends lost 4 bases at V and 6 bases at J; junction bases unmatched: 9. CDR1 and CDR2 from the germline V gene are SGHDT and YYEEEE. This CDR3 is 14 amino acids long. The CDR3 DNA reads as TGTGCCAGCAGCACCCGGACTAGTCTACAGACCCAGTACTTC. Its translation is CASSTRTSLQTQYF.

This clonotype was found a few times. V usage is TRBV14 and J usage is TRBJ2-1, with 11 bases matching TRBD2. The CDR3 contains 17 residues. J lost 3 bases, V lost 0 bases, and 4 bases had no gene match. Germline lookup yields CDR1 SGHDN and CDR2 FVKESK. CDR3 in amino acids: CASSQDLGLAGYNEQFF. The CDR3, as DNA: TGTGCCAGCAGCCAAGATCTCGGACTAGCGGGCTACAATGAGCAGTTCTTC.